This TCR beta chain was identified in a study of neurological immune-mediated disorders. Whole-study results and caveats: One cluster of related CDR3 sequences contained, by phylogenetic grouping, the repertoires of 18 of 34 multiple sclerosis patients and formed a possible signature.

This clonotype was counted many times. Its antigen remains unidentified. MiXCR, applied by TCRdb to the 5' RACE reads, yields one record per CDR3 protein. Of under 40,000 distinct CDR3 sequences in the sample, less than 3.5% were seen once. The CDR3 totals 11 residues. V lost 6 bases to trimming and J lost 8 bases, with 10 bases between them. Time point denoted: longitudinal time-point 1 (baseline). Sample: PBMCs. This rearrangement joins TRBV12-3 or TRBV12-4 to TRBJ1-2; D uncertain. The sequence was collected from an older woman with multiple sclerosis. CDR3 in DNA: TGTGCCAGCAGCGCGGCGGTGGGCTACACCTTC. Residues: CASSAAVGYTF.